This T cell receptor (beta chain) is from a study of T cells in Graves' hyperthyroidism and ophthalmopathy. Study-level results: Also found in blood were most expanded thyroid clonotypes above 0.001.

This clonotype has just one count. What it binds is not known. Exclusions: uncontrolled infection, other autoimmune disease, pregnancy, lactation. Amplification targeted TCR beta CDR3 regions from RNA transcripts. The HTBI set primed first-round TCR CDR3 RT-PCR. TCRdb passed the multiplex PCR reads through MiXCR, listing each CDR3 protein once. The data contain 650,000 to 750,000 distinct CDR3 sequences, approximately 15% of them seen just once; the ten biggest clones take up about a tenth. The CDR3 runs 17 residues. The germline V gene has CDR1 ENHRY and CDR2 SYGVKD. V was pared by 1 base and J by 2 bases, with 8 bases of the junction left unmatched.

The source is a woman between 18 and 29 years old with Graves' hyperthyroidism. The sequencing sample was made of blood. This sequence joins TRBV10-3 and TRBJ2-7; 10 positions agree with TRBD2. The CDR3 DNA sequence: TGTGCCATCAGTGAGTTCTGGGCTAGCGGGAGTCCCTACGAGCAGTACTTC. Its protein is CAISEFWASGSPYEQYF.